This entry concerns a single TCR beta chain. Its specificity is unknown. V was clipped by 2 bases and J by 4 bases, with 12 bases between them. This CDR3 has 15 amino acids. CDR1 is SGHRS and CDR2 is YFSETQ in the germline V gene. The data derive from a study of STAT5B mutations in CD4+ large granular lymphocyte leukemia. Control samples were healthy donors' buffy coats. Sequencing was at survey level. The data were produced by immunoSEQ multiplex PCR, yet TCRdb's version contains in-frame clones alone and is incomplete. In the table there are about 48,000 clones, around 70% of which are singletons. Points from the study as a whole: Top patient clones used TRBV06 genes more often: 8/27 versus 2/35 in controls.

The TCR comes from a human donor in good health. The chain recombines TRBV5-1 with TRBJ1-4; a weak D match, TRBD1 (5 bases). The sequencing sample was made of CD4+ T cells from blood buffy coats. Here the CDR3 reads CASSLDGRGNEKLFF. In DNA form, the CDR3 reads TGCGCCAGCAGCTTAGACGGGAGGGGTAATGAAAAACTGTTTTTT.